This T cell receptor beta chain originates from a study of T cell repertoires in cytomegalovirus infection. The CDR3 totals 16 residues. CDR1 and CDR2 from the germline V gene are LNHDA and SQIVND (reference sequence). V was shortened by 0 bases and J by 0 bases, with 9 bases between the two germline ends. TCRdb re-called the reads through MiXCR, storing one row per CDR3 protein. This repertoire shows about 830,000 distinct CDR3 sequences, approximately 32% found once; its top ten account for approximately 13%. Notes on this clonotype: Its antigen remains unidentified.

The receptor was isolated from a human donor in good health (CMV status not recorded). Some clones in this sample may be carry-over from other donors' samples. The sample was cultured CD8+ T cells from PBMCs, taken from culture after CMV antigen stimulation. The chain couples TRBV19 to TRBJ1-5; no clear D gene. The CDR3 reads CASSIEEGYSNQPQHF. The DNA of the CDR3 is TGTGCCAGTAGTATAGAGGAAGGGTATAGCAATCAGCCCCAGCATTTT.